What follows describes a single TCR beta chain. This sample is drawn from a study of blood T cell repertoires in COVID-19. In the original workflow: Scientists estimated how many nucleated cells there were by amplifying reference gene primers. Sequencing used immunoSEQ multiplex PCR; TCRdb keeps in-frame clones, though not all of them. V, J and clone size derive from that table, while D and trimming were established from the DNA sequence. Among some 200,000 clones listed, about 83% were seen once. The source material was peripheral blood. This TCR was sampled from a woman between 18 and 29 years old who had recovered from COVID-19.

The CDR3 here is CASKVATQQFF. The CDR3, as DNA: TGTGCCAGTAAGGTAGCAACCCAGCAGTTCTTC. The chain uses TRBV19 and TRBJ2-1, with D hard to call. The V end lost 7 bases, the J end lost 11 bases, and 12 bases lay between the germline ends. Germline values: CDR1 LNHDA, CDR2 SQIVND (reference sequence). There are 11 residues in the CDR3.